These 30 T cell receptor beta chains were sequenced from one sample in a study of blood T cells in healthy people across ages (dated by TCRdb to 2015 to 2017). Libraries were prepared through 5' RACE. These reads were obtained on an Illumina HiSeq 2500. A second roughly 7 to 12 cycle PCR used a sample-barcoded 5' primer and a J-beta primer mix. TCRdb cleaned the public reads at Q25 with fastp, built clones with MiXCR and kept in-frame beta chains. Identical CDR3 protein sequences are pooled into one entry, listed with their most common genes and DNA. The sample yields about 830,000 distinct CDR3 sequences; 58% were counted once. The ten largest clones represent 22% of the sample. The sample was blood. These receptors originate from a man aged 25-45 years in good health.

The chain links TRBV2 to TRBJ2-7; 7 positions agree with TRBD1. The junction had 3 bases not matched to a gene; V was cut back by 2 bases and J by 2 bases. Germline CDR1 SNHLY, CDR2 FYNNEI. The CDR3 runs 14 residues. The CDR3 loop is CASSEQGVTYEQYF. The CDR3 nucleotides are TGTGCCAGCAGTGAACAGGGGGTGACCTACGAGCAGTACTTC. Combining the CDR3 with reference TRBV2 and TRBJ2-7 gives the whole variable domain EPEVTQTPSHQVTQMGQEVILRCVPISNHLYFYWYRQILGQKVEFLVSFYNNEISEKSEIFDDQFSVERPDGSNFTLKIRSTKLEDSAMYFCASSEQGVTYEQYFGPGTRLTVT.

The chain is built from TRBV20-1 and TRBJ2-5; a possible D gene is TRBD2 (5 bases). Germline CDR1 reads DFQATT; CDR2 reads SNEGSKA (reference sequence). Trimming removed 5 bases at V and 5 bases at J, with 9 bases between. There are 11 residues in the CDR3. The CDR3 DNA reads as TGCAGTGCTGGGCGGAGGGAGACCCAGTACTTC. It yields the protein CSAGRRETQYF.

CDR3 bases: TGTGCCTGGAGTACCGTGTCTTCGGCGGGCTACACCTTC. Protein: CAWSTVSSAGYTF. The rearrangement uses TRBV30 and TRBJ1-2, with D unclear. Trimming took 2 bases from V and 8 from J, leaving 15 bases between them. The CDR3 has 13 amino acids. Per germline, CDR1 GTSNPN and CDR2 SVGIG (reference sequence). The complete variable domain, with remaining parts taken from reference TRBV30 and TRBJ1-2, reads SQTIHQWPATLVQPVGSPLSLECTVEGTSNPNLYWYRQAAGRGLQLLFYSVGIGQISSEVPQNLSASRPQDRQFILSSKKLLLSDSGFYLCAWSTVSSAGYTFGSGTRLTVV.

The DNA for the CDR3 is TGTGCCAGCAGTTACTCTCTGAGCTCCTATAATTCACCCCTCCACTTT. Amino acids: CASSYSLSSYNSPLHF. This chain uses TRBV6-5 with TRBJ1-6; D remains unclear. Between the trimmed V and J ends, which lost 0 bases and 0 bases, there was a span of 6 bases. CDR1 and CDR2 (germline): MNHEY, SVGAGI. The CDR3 runs to 16 residues.

This clonotype has more than one count but fewer than ten. The chain joins TRBV12-3 or TRBV12-4 to TRBJ1-5; D might be TRBD1 (6 bases). CDR3 size: 15 residues. V dropped 7 bases and J dropped 7 bases, with 20 bases sitting between them. CDR3 amino acids: CASTPGGSLLQPQHF. The CDR3 nucleotides are TGTGCCAGCACCCCCGGGGGCAGTCTCCTCCAGCCCCAGCATTTT.

Note on this clonotype: A much larger clone differs by one base, so this may be a read error. The J gene is TRBJ2-7, the V gene TRBV5-5; TRBD1 or TRBD2 may be the D gene (5 bases each). Germline CDR1 SGHKS, CDR2 YYEKEE (reference sequence). V was trimmed by 3 bases and J by 5 bases, leaving 12 bases between them. This CDR3 contains 13 residues. In DNA form, the CDR3 reads TGTGCCAGCAGCTCGGGGCTTACCGACGAGCAGTACTTC. Its translation is CASSSGLTDEQYF.

This sequence joins TRBV6-1 and TRBJ1-5, with 9 bases fitting TRBD1. Trimming took 6 bases from V and 6 from J; bases not matched to a gene: 9. Germline V CDR1 and CDR2: MNHNS, SASEGT. The CDR3 covers 15 residues. The CDR3 protein is CASSQGQGSVQPQHF. The CDR3 coding sequence is TGTGCCAGCAGCCAAGGACAGGGGTCAGTTCAGCCCCAGCATTTT.

The chain links TRBV11-2 to TRBJ2-1; D is possibly TRBD2 (7 bases). Germline CDR1 SGHAT, CDR2 FQNNGV. The CDR3 is made up of 17 amino acids. The V gene lost 4 bases and the J gene lost 1 base, with 17 bases spanning the gap. CDR3 amino acids: CASSSVRGPSSYNEQFF. CDR3 DNA: TGTGCCAGCAGCTCCGTGCGGGGGCCTTCTTCCTACAATGAGCAGTTCTTC.

This chain connects TRBV6-4 to TRBJ2-3, with a possible D match to TRBD1 (5 bases). Trimming took off 7 bases at V and 0 bases at J, with 17 bases between the two ends. The CDR3 runs to 16 residues. Germline V lookup: CDR1 MRHNA, CDR2 SNTAGT. CDR3 amino acids: CASIGEGVRSTDTQYF. The DNA for the CDR3 is TGTGCCAGCATCGGCGAAGGGGTCCGTAGCACAGATACGCAGTATTTT.

The CDR3 protein is CASTFTDSSPLHF. DNA for the CDR3: TGTGCCAGCACCTTCACCGACAGTTCGCCCCTCCACTTT. The chain combines TRBV27 with TRBJ1-6, with D possibly being TRBD1 (5 bases). Germline assignment: CDR1 MNHEY and CDR2 SMNVEV (reference sequence). The CDR3 has 13 amino acids. The V gene lost 7 bases and the J gene lost 13 bases, with 17 bases spanning the gap.

This clonotype was detected only a few times. V gene TRBV4-3 combines with J gene TRBJ1-2; 9 positions agree with TRBD1. The CDR3 is 15 residues long. CDR1 LGHNA and CDR2 YSLEER come from the germline V gene. The junction had 1 base not matched to a gene; V was cut back by 0 bases and J by 2 bases. The chain's CDR3 is CASSQEDRGNYGYTF. CDR3 coding DNA: TGCGCCAGCAGCCAAGAGGACAGGGGAAACTATGGCTACACCTTC.

The chain recombines TRBV9 with TRBJ2-5, with 15 bases identical to TRBD2. The J segment lost 11 bases and the V segment lost 3 bases, leaving 11 bases of the junction unmatched. The CDR3 totals 16 residues. CDR1 is SGDLS and CDR2 is YYNGEE in the germline V gene. CDR3 protein: CASSAGTSGRKDEQYF. Written as DNA, the CDR3 is TGTGCCAGCAGCGCAGGGACTAGCGGGAGGAAGGATGAGCAGTACTTC. Full variable domain (rest looked up from reference TRBV9 and TRBJ2-5): DSGVTQTPKHLITATGQRVTLRCSPRSGDLSVYWYQQSLDQGLQFLIQYYNGEERAKGNILERFSAQQFPDLHSELNLSSLELGDSALYFCASSAGTSGRKDEQYFGPGTRLLVL.

V usage is TRBV10-3 and J usage is TRBJ2-7; 9 bases are shared with TRBD2. This CDR3 is built from 15 residues. The germline V gene has CDR1 ENHRY and CDR2 SYGVKD. V shed 3 bases, J shed 7 bases, and the junction held 10 bases outside the gene matches. The CDR3 sequence is CAISEAREGYNEQYF. The CDR3 nucleotides read TGTGCCATCAGTGAAGCGCGGGAGGGCTACAATGAGCAGTACTTC.

This clonotype was detected only a few times. V and J are TRBV29-1 and TRBJ2-5, with D possibly being TRBD1 or TRBD2 (5 bases each). Germline V gives CDR1 SQVTM, CDR2 ANQGSEA. CDR3 length: 12 amino acids. Trimming cost V 1 base and J 11 bases, with 14 bases left between them. The DNA of the CDR3 is TGCAGCGTTGAAGTCGGTAGGGGAGAGCAGTACTTC. As protein: CSVEVGRGEQYF.

The table lists this clonotype with a few counts. The chain recombines TRBV6-5 with TRBJ2-1; 10 nucleotides align to TRBD1. This CDR3 has 13 residues. V lost 7 bases to trimming and J lost 5 bases; unmatched junction nucleotides: 2. Germline lookup yields CDR1 MNHEY and CDR2 SVGAGI. Here the CDR3 reads CASIGTGDNEQFF. As DNA, the CDR3 is TGTGCCAGCATTGGGACAGGGGACAATGAGCAGTTCTTC.

This clonotype came up a few times. This chain uses TRBV3-1 with TRBJ1-1, with D hard to call. Germline loops: CDR1 LGHDT, CDR2 YNNKEL (reference sequence). The V end was cut by 2 bases, the J end by 4 bases, with 11 bases between. This CDR3 is 14 amino acids long. CDR3 region: CASSQIGRGTEAFF. CDR3 in DNA: TGTGCCAGCAGCCAAATAGGCCGAGGCACTGAAGCTTTCTTT.

The V gene is TRBV30, the J gene TRBJ2-3; TRBD2 is a possible D gene (7 bases). The CDR3 loop spans 17 amino acids. Trimming cost V 1 base and J 0 bases, with 17 bases left between them. CDR1 and CDR2 (germline): GTSNPN, SVGIG (reference sequence). The CDR3 DNA is TGTGCCTGGAGTGAAGGCGGGGGCCCTCCTAGCACAGATACGCAGTATTTT. Translated: CAWSEGGGPPSTDTQYF.

V usage is TRBV20-1 and J usage is TRBJ2-4, with D perhaps matching TRBD1 or TRBD2 (5 bases each). The end of the DNA fits TRBJ2-7 better, so the J call may be wrong. The CDR3 is 14 residues long. Looked up from germline, CDR1 is DFQATT and CDR2 is SNEGSKA (reference sequence). This chain's CDR3 is CSARGTRYEGEQYF. CDR3 coding DNA: TGCAGTGCTAGAGGGACACGTTATGAGGGCGAGCAGTACTTC.

This clonotype has a single count. The rearrangement joins TRBV6-5 to TRBJ2-1; 10 bases align to TRBD2. CDR1 and CDR2 (germline): MNHEY, SVGAGI. V was pared by 5 bases and J by 4 bases, with 5 bases of the junction left unmatched. The CDR3 is 15 residues long. The CDR3 DNA follows: TGTGCCAGCAGTAGTAGCGGGAGGCCTTACAATGAGCAGTTCTTC. Translated: CASSSSGRPYNEQFF.

This chain uses TRBV5-8 with TRBJ2-7, with D possibly TRBD1 on 5 matching bases. Germline V CDR1 and CDR2: SGHTS, YDEGEE. The V gene lost 4 bases and the J gene lost 7 bases, with 27 bases spanning the gap. The CDR3 is 17 residues long. The CDR3 loop reads CASSIPWGRVPYNEQYF. CDR3 sequence (DNA): TGTGCCAGCAGCATACCCTGGGGCAGGGTGCCTTACAATGAGCAGTACTTC.

The rearrangement links TRBV30 to TRBJ2-1; perhaps D is TRBD1 or TRBD2 (5 bases each). Trimming took 4 bases from V and 11 from J, leaving 12 bases between them. The CDR3 is made up of 11 amino acids. Looked up from germline, CDR1 is GTSNPN and CDR2 is SVGIG (reference sequence). For the CDR3, the DNA is TGTGCCTGGACGCTGAGGGGTAAGCAGTTCTTC. Translated, it gives CAWTLRGKQFF.

This chain connects TRBV28 to TRBJ1-4; D unresolved. Per germline, CDR1 MDHEN and CDR2 SYDVKM. V was clipped by 6 bases and J by 5 bases, with 25 bases between them. The CDR3 is 18 amino acids. CDR3 sequence reads: CASRFLGQARGWNEKLFF. The DNA of the CDR3 is TGTGCCAGCAGGTTTCTAGGGCAGGCCCGAGGGTGGAATGAAAAACTGTTTTTT.

A few counts support this clonotype. CDR3 protein: CASSPMTGSYEQYF. CDR3 DNA: TGTGCCAGCAGCCCGATGACAGGCTCCTACGAGCAGTACTTC. The V and J genes are TRBV7-9 and TRBJ2-7; weak D call: TRBD1 (6 bases). Deletions cut 5 bases from V and 0 bases from J, with 11 bases between. Germline lookup yields CDR1 SEHNR and CDR2 FQNEAQ (reference sequence). The length of the CDR3 is 14 residues.

This clonotype was seen only once. The chain is built from TRBV7-9 and TRBJ1-2, with 12 bases matching TRBD1. Trimming removed 5 bases from V and 6 bases from J; junction bases left unmatched: 7. Germline values: CDR1 SEHNR, CDR2 FQNEAQ (reference sequence). The CDR3 extends over 15 amino acids. In nucleotides, the CDR3 is TGTGCCAGCAGCCCCGGGACAGGGGGCGTCGATGGCTACACCTTC. Translated: CASSPGTGGVDGYTF. The whole variable domain, filled in from reference TRBV7-9 and TRBJ1-2, reads DTGVSQNPRHKITKRGQNVTFRCDPISEHNRLYWYRQTLGQGPEFLTYFQNEAQLEKSRLLSDRFSAERPKGSFSTLEIQRTEQGDSAMYLCASSPGTGGVDGYTFGSGTRLTVV.

This clonotype showed up just a few times. An end of the junction differs from the germline gene, which may be a read error. V gene TRBV7-7 combines with J gene TRBJ2-7; unclear D gene. The J call may be faulty, since TRBJ2-5 better matches the DNA end. Germline values: CDR1 SSHAT, CDR2 FNYEAQ (reference sequence). The CDR3 is 13 amino acids. The CDR3 protein is CASSSMRLETQYF. The CDR3 DNA reads TGTGCTAGCAGCTCCATGCGCTTGGAGACCCAGTACTTC.

The V and J genes are TRBV7-3 and TRBJ2-1, with TRBD2 matching over 9 bases. Looked up from germline, CDR1 is SGHTA and CDR2 is FQGTGA. V was pared by 5 bases and J by 5 bases, with 16 bases of the junction left unmatched. The CDR3 runs 18 residues. The DNA for the CDR3 is TGTGCCAGCAGCCCCCGGGGTAGCGGGAGTGATTACAACAATGAGCAGTTCTTC. Its translation: CASSPRGSGSDYNNEQFF.

The genes are TRBV9 and TRBJ2-5; TRBD2 aligns across 13 bases. This CDR3 is built from 16 residues. Per germline, CDR1 SGDLS and CDR2 YYNGEE. Trimming removed 3 bases from V and 2 bases from J; junction bases left unmatched: 4. In DNA, the CDR3 is TGTGCCAGCAGCGCCTGGACTAGCGGGGGACAAGAGACCCAGTACTTC. This codes for CASSAWTSGGQETQYF.

The rearrangement joins TRBV7-9 to TRBJ1-2; 9 nucleotides line up with TRBD1. V dropped 5 bases and J dropped 8; count of bases not matched to a gene: 9. The CDR3 has 14 residues. From germline, CDR1 is SEHNR and CDR2 FQNEAQ (reference sequence). CDR3 sequence (DNA): TGTGCCAGCAGCCCCTCACAGGGGGCGGGCGGCTACACCTTC. Residues: CASSPSQGAGGYTF.

V usage is TRBV11-2 and J usage is TRBJ2-1; D is unclear. The CDR3 totals 13 residues. V shed 3 bases and J shed 9 bases, with 12 bases lying between them. In germline, CDR1 is SGHAT, CDR2 FQNNGV. CDR3 in amino acids: CASSLGLEAEQFF. The CDR3 nucleotides read TGTGCCAGCAGCTTGGGATTAGAGGCTGAGCAGTTCTTC.

CDR3 sequence reads: CASSQGQWEDTEAFF. CDR3 sequence (DNA): TGTGCCAGCAGCCAAGGCCAATGGGAGGACACTGAAGCTTTCTTT. The chain uses TRBV3-1 and TRBJ1-1; D is unresolved. The CDR3 sequence is 15 residues long. Trimming left V 1 base short and J 3 bases short, with 12 bases between. The germline CDR1 and CDR2 sequences are LGHDT and YNNKEL (reference sequence).